These T cell receptor beta chains were read from a single sample in a study of glioma-infiltrating T cells after dendritic cell vaccination. TCRdb's copy holds only in-frame clones and misses some; the assay was immunoSEQ multiplex PCR. The repertoire includes over 55,000 clones, around 85% of them detected once, and approximately 14% sits in the top ten. Sequencing was performed on blood, taken after dendritic cell vaccination. Every receptor here comes from a human donor with glioblastoma. Each CDR3 is given with its conserved first and last residue. The D gene is left open where the match is weak. Clone size is not always given. Where it is, it says once, few, many or a class for expanded clones.

D gene: NA; clone size: NA; V gene: TRBV2; J gene: TRBJ2-7; CDR3 protein: CASRIRTGISYEQYF; CDR3 DNA: TGTGCCAGCAGGATCCGCACAGGGATCAGCTACGAGCAGTACTTC
D gene: NA; clone size: NA; V gene: TRBV4-1; J gene: TRBJ1-5; CDR3 protein: CASSQVVYQPQHF; CDR3 DNA: TGCGCCAGCAGCCAAGTCGTCTATCAGCCCCAGCATTTT
D gene: NA; clone size: NA; V gene: TRBV5-1; J gene: TRBJ1-1; CDR3 protein: CASSLGQLTEAFF; CDR3 DNA: TGCGCCAGCAGCTTGGGACAGCTCACTGAAGCTTTCTTT
D gene: NA; clone size: NA; V gene: TRBV4-3; J gene: TRBJ1-1; CDR3 protein: CASSLGGEGDTEAFF; CDR3 DNA: TGCGCCAGCAGCCTAGGGGGGGAGGGAGACACTGAAGCTTTCTTT
D gene: TRBD1; clone size: NA; V gene: TRBV27; J gene: TRBJ1-1; CDR3 protein: CASSSLTGLNTEAFF; CDR3 DNA: TGTGCCAGCAGTTCCCTGACAGGGTTGAACACTGAAGCTTTCTTT
D gene: NA; clone size: NA; V gene: TRBV19; J gene: TRBJ2-2; CDR3 protein: CASSLPRVRDTGELFF; CDR3 DNA: TGTGCCAGTAGTCTCCCGAGGGTGCGGGACACCGGGGAGCTGTTTTTT
D gene: NA; clone size: NA; V gene: TRBV11-1; J gene: TRBJ2-3; CDR3 protein: CASSLEAAGTTDTQYF; CDR3 DNA: TGTGCCAGCAGCTTAGAGGCGGCGGGTACCACAGATACGCAGTATTTT
D gene: TRBD2; clone size: NA; V gene: TRBV7-8; J gene: TRBJ2-5; CDR3 protein: CASSLVRIGGTNQETQYF; CDR3 DNA: TGTGCCAGCAGCTTAGTACGGATCGGGGGGACGAATCAAGAGACCCAGTACTTC
D gene: TRBD2; clone size: NA; V gene: TRBV5-1; J gene: TRBJ2-1; CDR3 protein: CASSWLTSGPYNEQFF; CDR3 DNA: TGCGCCAGCAGCTGGTTGACTAGCGGCCCCTACAATGAGCAGTTCTTC
D gene: TRBD1; clone size: NA; V gene: TRBV10-2; J gene: TRBJ2-5; CDR3 protein: CASRKKRGTGGDQETQYF; CDR3 DNA: TGCGCCAGCAGAAAAAAGCGGGGGACAGGGGGCGACCAAGAGACCCAGTACTTC
D gene: NA; clone size: NA; V gene: TRBV10-3; J gene: TRBJ1-2; CDR3 protein: CAISDGGDYGYTF; CDR3 DNA: TGTGCCATCAGTGATGGGGGCGACTATGGCTACACCTTC
D gene: NA; clone size: NA; V gene: TRBV7-2; J gene: TRBJ2-7; CDR3 protein: CASSQQGTYEQYF; CDR3 DNA: TGTGCCAGCAGCCAACAGGGTACCTACGAGCAGTACTTC
D gene: TRBD1; clone size: NA; V gene: TRBV11-2; J gene: TRBJ1-5; CDR3 protein: CASSLGQGPPGQHF; CDR3 DNA: TGTGCCAGCAGCTTAGGACAGGGCCCCCCGGGCCAGCATTTT
D gene: NA; clone size: NA; V gene: TRBV6-5; J gene: TRBJ1-1; CDR3 protein: CASSSWTVGNTEAFF; CDR3 DNA: TGTGCCAGCAGTTCTTGGACAGTTGGGAACACTGAAGCTTTCTTT
D gene: TRBD1; clone size: NA; V gene: TRBV27; J gene: TRBJ1-6; CDR3 protein: CASTGQGSNSPLHF; CDR3 DNA: TGTGCCAGCACCGGACAGGGGAGTAATTCACCCCTCCACTTT
D gene: NA; clone size: NA; V gene: TRBV30; J gene: TRBJ2-1; CDR3 protein: CAWSPHVGSSYNEQFF; CDR3 DNA: TGTGCCTGGAGTCCCCATGTGGGGAGCTCCTACAATGAGCAGTTCTTC
D gene: TRBD1; clone size: once; V gene: TRBV7-8; J gene: TRBJ2-5; CDR3 protein: CASSLDRGRRETQYF; CDR3 DNA: TGTGCCAGCAGCTTAGACAGGGGGAGACGGGAGACCCAGTACTTC
D gene: TRBD1; clone size: NA; V gene: TRBV4-1; J gene: TRBJ1-1; CDR3 protein: CASSAGTDLGAFF; CDR3 DNA: TGCGCCAGCAGCGCCGGGACAGATCTGGGAGCTTTCTTT
D gene: NA; clone size: NA; V gene: TRBV19; J gene: TRBJ1-5; CDR3 protein: CASSIVRNQPQHF; CDR3 DNA: TGTGCCAGTAGTATTGTGAGAAATCAGCCCCAGCATTTT
D gene: TRBD1; clone size: few; V gene: TRBV6-1; J gene: TRBJ2-7; CDR3 protein: CASTKGAAYEQYF; CDR3 DNA: TGTGCCAGCACAAAGGGGGCCGCCTACGAGCAGTACTTC
D gene: NA; clone size: NA; V gene: TRBV2; J gene: TRBJ2-3; CDR3 protein: CASGLGGPDTQYF; CDR3 DNA: TGTGCCAGTGGGCTGGGAGGCCCAGATACGCAGTATTTT
D gene: NA; clone size: NA; V gene: TRBV30; J gene: TRBJ1-2; CDR3 protein: CAWSTRQTTGYGYTF; CDR3 DNA: TGTGCCTGGAGTACGAGACAGACCACTGGCTATGGCTACACCTTC
D gene: NA; clone size: NA; V gene: TRBV27; J gene: TRBJ2-2; CDR3 protein: CASSLFSGELFF; CDR3 DNA: TGTGCCAGCAGTTTATTCTCCGGGGAGCTGTTTTTT
D gene: NA; clone size: NA; V gene: TRBV6-6; J gene: TRBJ1-2; CDR3 protein: CASSMDRLNGYTF; CDR3 DNA: TGTGCCAGCAGTATGGACAGACTCAATGGCTACACCTTC
D gene: TRBD1; clone size: NA; V gene: TRBV10-1; J gene: TRBJ1-1; CDR3 protein: CASSVGTGGNLRAFF; CDR3 DNA: TGCGCCAGCAGTGTCGGGACAGGGGGCAACCTGAGAGCTTTCTTT
D gene: TRBD1; clone size: NA; V gene: TRBV6-6; J gene: TRBJ1-1; CDR3 protein: CASRSGQGVTFF; CDR3 DNA: TGTGCCAGCAGATCCGGACAGGGGGTAACTTTCTTT
D gene: NA; clone size: many; V gene: TRBV6-5; J gene: TRBJ2-7; CDR3 protein: CASRSPGGSEGEQYF; CDR3 DNA: TGTGCCTCGAGGTCCCCAGGGGGGTCTGAAGGCGAGCAGTACTTC
D gene: NA; clone size: NA; V gene: TRBV11-2; J gene: TRBJ1-1; CDR3 protein: CASSPVQGYWNTEAFF; CDR3 DNA: TGTGCCAGCAGCCCAGTGCAGGGGTATTGGAACACTGAAGCTTTCTTT
D gene: TRBD1; clone size: NA; V gene: TRBV6-4; J gene: TRBJ1-2; CDR3 protein: CASSDSRDRGGYTF; CDR3 DNA: TGTGCCAGCAGTGACTCCCGGGACAGGGGTGGCTACACCTTC
D gene: NA; clone size: few; V gene: TRBV27; J gene: TRBJ1-3; CDR3 protein: CASSLWGGSSGNTIYF; CDR3 DNA: TGTGCCAGCAGCTTATGGGGAGGGTCCTCTGGAAACACCATATATTTT
D gene: TRBD1; clone size: NA; V gene: TRBV5-6; J gene: TRBJ1-4; CDR3 protein: CASSDDRVGEKLFF; CDR3 DNA: TGTGCCAGCAGCGACGACAGGGTGGGAGAAAAACTGTTTTTT
D gene: TRBD2; clone size: NA; V gene: TRBV7-2; J gene: TRBJ2-1; CDR3 protein: CASSLDLAGGYNEQFF; CDR3 DNA: TGTGCCAGCAGCTTAGACTTAGCGGGGGGTTACAATGAGCAGTTCTTC
D gene: NA; clone size: NA; V gene: TRBV30; J gene: TRBJ1-3; CDR3 protein: CAWSGTWQVGNTIYF; CDR3 DNA: TGTGCCTGGAGTGGGACATGGCAGGTCGGAAACACCATATATTTT
D gene: NA; clone size: NA; V gene: TRBV6-1; J gene: TRBJ1-4; CDR3 protein: CAAEDRHNEKLFF; CDR3 DNA: TGTGCCGCCGAGGACAGACATAATGAAAAACTGTTTTTT
D gene: NA; clone size: few; V gene: TRBV7-3; J gene: TRBJ2-2; CDR3 protein: CASSADSYTGELFF; CDR3 DNA: TGTGCCAGCAGCGCGGACAGTTACACCGGGGAGCTGTTTTTT
D gene: TRBD1; clone size: NA; V gene: TRBV6-4; J gene: TRBJ2-2; CDR3 protein: CASSPLFGTGGLTGELFF; CDR3 DNA: TGTGCCAGCAGCCCCCTATTCGGGACAGGGGGCCTCACCGGGGAGCTGTTTTTT
D gene: NA; clone size: medium-sized; V gene: TRBV6-5; J gene: TRBJ1-1; CDR3 protein: CASSLASEAFF; CDR3 DNA: TGTGCCAGCAGTTTGGCCTCTGAAGCTTTCTTT
D gene: NA; clone size: NA; V gene: TRBV7-3; J gene: TRBJ1-2; CDR3 protein: CASSSTATQGGYTF; CDR3 DNA: TGTGCCAGCAGCTCCACCGCGACTCAGGGCGGCTACACCTTC
D gene: NA; clone size: NA; V gene: TRBV4-3; J gene: TRBJ1-2; CDR3 protein: CASSQEKTGTNYGYTF; CDR3 DNA: TGCGCCAGCAGCCAAGAAAAAACAGGGACTAACTATGGCTACACCTTC
D gene: NA; clone size: NA; V gene: TRBV6-6; J gene: TRBJ1-1; CDR3 protein: CASSFGRSSNTEAFF; CDR3 DNA: TGTGCCAGCAGTTTCGGACGGTCTAGCAACACTGAAGCTTTCTTT
D gene: NA; clone size: NA; V gene: TRBV2; J gene: TRBJ1-4; CDR3 protein: CASSDRGALGEKLFF; CDR3 DNA: TGTGCCAGCAGTGATCGGGGGGCCTTAGGTGAAAAACTGTTTTTT
D gene: TRBD1; clone size: NA; V gene: TRBV19; J gene: TRBJ2-2; CDR3 protein: CASSSDRVRGTGELFF; CDR3 DNA: TGTGCCAGTAGTTCGGACAGGGTGAGGGGCACCGGGGAGCTGTTTTTT
D gene: NA; clone size: NA; V gene: TRBV6-5; J gene: TRBJ2-7; CDR3 protein: CASSYFQGSYEQYF; CDR3 DNA: TGTGCCAGCAGTTACTTCCAGGGCTCCTACGAGCAGTACTTC
D gene: TRBD1; clone size: NA; V gene: TRBV5-1; J gene: TRBJ1-5; CDR3 protein: CASSSDPGQGDGNQPQHF; CDR3 DNA: TGCGCCAGCAGCTCAGACCCCGGACAGGGGGACGGCAATCAGCCCCAGCATTTT
D gene: NA; clone size: NA; V gene: TRBV9; J gene: TRBJ1-1; CDR3 protein: CASSTTTGPTEAFF; CDR3 DNA: TGTGCCAGCAGCACTACGACAGGTCCAACTGAAGCTTTCTTT